This TCR beta chain emerged from a study of blood T cell repertoires in COVID-19. Participants were aged roughly 18 to 90 years, lived in 24 US areas, and enrolled virtually. Profiled with immunoSEQ multiplex PCR; TCRdb holds only in-frame clones, not every one. This sample has 350,000 to 400,000 clones; 70% to 90% occur once, and the top ten carry 0.95% to 1%. Germline CDR1 MDHEN, CDR2 SYDVKM. The CDR3 covers 15 residues. V was clipped by 3 bases and J by 2 bases, with 13 bases between them. This sequence originates from a woman aged 25 to 39 with acute COVID-19. V and J are TRBV28 and TRBJ1-1, with D perhaps TRBD1 (5 bases). The sample was PBMCs or T cells enriched from blood (not recorded which). Written as DNA, the CDR3 is TGTGCCAGCAGTTTTATCCGACAGTTAAACACTGAAGCTTTCTTT. Protein: CASSFIRQLNTEAFF.